Reported below is one T cell receptor (beta chain). The antigen is unknown. Assay used: immunoSEQ multiplex PCR; TCRdb lists only in-frame clones, some missing. The sample includes 7,500 to 9,500 clones, about 88% of them seen just once. The data originate from a study of T cells after posttransplantation cyclophosphamide. Study-level results: Later post-transplant blood repertoires were often dominated by donor CD8+ memory clones. TRB clonality was highly associated with recipient CMV seropositivity and reactivation.

This clonotype was obtained from a woman in her fifties or sixties in good health, CMV-negative, and a related stem cell transplant donor. Sequencing was carried out using memory CD4+ T cells sorted from PBMCs.

Written as DNA, the CDR3 is TGTGCCAGCAGTCCAGCCGGGGGTGGGGATGGCTACACCTTC. This translates into CASSPAGGGDGYTF. V is TRBV6-5 and J is TRBJ1-2; D is possibly TRBD1 (5 bases). Germline assignment: CDR1 MNHEY and CDR2 SVGAGI. The V end lost 5 bases, the J end lost 6 bases, and 16 bases lay between the germline ends. The CDR3 consists of 14 residues.